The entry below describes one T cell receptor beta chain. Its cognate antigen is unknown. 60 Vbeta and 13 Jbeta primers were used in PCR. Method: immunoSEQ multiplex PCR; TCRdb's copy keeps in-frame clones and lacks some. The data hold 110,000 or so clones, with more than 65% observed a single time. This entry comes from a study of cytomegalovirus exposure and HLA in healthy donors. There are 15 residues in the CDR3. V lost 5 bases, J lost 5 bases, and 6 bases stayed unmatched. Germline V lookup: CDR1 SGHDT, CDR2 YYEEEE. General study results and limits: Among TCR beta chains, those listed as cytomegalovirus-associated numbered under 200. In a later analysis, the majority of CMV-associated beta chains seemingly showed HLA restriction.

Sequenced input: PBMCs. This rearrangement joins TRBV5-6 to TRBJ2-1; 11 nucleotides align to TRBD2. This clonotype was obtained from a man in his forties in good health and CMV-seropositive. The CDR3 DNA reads TGTGCCAGCAGTCGCCGACTAGCGGGACACAATGAGCAGTTCTTC. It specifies CASSRRLAGHNEQFF.